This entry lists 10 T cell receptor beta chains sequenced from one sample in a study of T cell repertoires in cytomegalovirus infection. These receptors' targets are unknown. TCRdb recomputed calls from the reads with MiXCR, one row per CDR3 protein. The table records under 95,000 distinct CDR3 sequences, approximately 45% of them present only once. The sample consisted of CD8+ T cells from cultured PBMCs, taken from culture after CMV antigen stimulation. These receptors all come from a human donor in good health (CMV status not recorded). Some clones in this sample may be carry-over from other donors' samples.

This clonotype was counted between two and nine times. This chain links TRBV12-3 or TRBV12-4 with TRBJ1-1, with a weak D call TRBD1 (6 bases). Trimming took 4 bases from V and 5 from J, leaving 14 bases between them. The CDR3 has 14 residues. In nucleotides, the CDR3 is TGTGCCAGCAGTTCCGGGGGCGGGAGGACTGAAGCTTTCTTT. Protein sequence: CASSSGGGRTEAFF.

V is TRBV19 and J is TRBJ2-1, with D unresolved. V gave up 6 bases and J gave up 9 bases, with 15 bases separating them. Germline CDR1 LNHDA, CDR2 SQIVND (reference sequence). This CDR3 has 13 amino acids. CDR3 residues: CASSPPGGGEQFF. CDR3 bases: TGTGCCAGTAGCCCCCCGGGCGGCGGTGAGCAGTTCTTC.

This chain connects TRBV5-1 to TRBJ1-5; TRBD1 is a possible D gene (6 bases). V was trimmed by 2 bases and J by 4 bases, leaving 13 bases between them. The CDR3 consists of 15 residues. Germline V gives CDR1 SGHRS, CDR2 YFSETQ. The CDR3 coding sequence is TGCGCCAGCAGCTTAGATCTCGGACAGAATCAGCCCCAGCATTTT. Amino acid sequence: CASSLDLGQNQPQHF.

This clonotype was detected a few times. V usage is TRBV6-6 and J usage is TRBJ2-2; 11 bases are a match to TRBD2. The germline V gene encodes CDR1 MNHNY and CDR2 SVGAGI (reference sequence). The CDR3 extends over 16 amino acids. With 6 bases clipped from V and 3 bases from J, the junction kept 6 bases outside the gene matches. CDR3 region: CASSQTLAGDTGELFF. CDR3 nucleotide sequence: TGTGCCAGCAGCCAGACACTAGCGGGAGACACCGGGGAGCTGTTTTTT.

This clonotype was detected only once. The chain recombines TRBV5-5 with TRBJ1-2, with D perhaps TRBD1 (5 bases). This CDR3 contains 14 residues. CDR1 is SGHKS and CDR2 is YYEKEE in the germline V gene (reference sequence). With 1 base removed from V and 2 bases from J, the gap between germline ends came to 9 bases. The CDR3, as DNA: TGTGCCAGCAGCTTGCGAGGGGCCAACTATGGCTACACCTTC. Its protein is CASSLRGANYGYTF.

The chain's CDR3 is CASSLKVLAGYSDTQYF. CDR3 DNA: TGTGCCAGCAGTTTAAAGGTCCTAGCGGGATATTCGGATACGCAGTATTTT. The J gene is TRBJ2-3, the V gene TRBV28; 9 bases map to TRBD2. The CDR3 has 17 residues. Germline CDR1 and CDR2: MDHEN and SYDVKM. The V segment lost 2 bases and the J segment 6 bases; nucleotides outside the gene matches: 12.

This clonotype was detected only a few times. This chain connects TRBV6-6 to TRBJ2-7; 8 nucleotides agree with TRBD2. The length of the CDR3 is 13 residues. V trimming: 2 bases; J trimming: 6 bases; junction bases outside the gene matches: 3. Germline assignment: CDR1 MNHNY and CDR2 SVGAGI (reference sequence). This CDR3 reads CASSYGLAGEQYF. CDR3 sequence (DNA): TGTGCCAGCAGTTACGGACTAGCCGGCGAGCAGTACTTC.

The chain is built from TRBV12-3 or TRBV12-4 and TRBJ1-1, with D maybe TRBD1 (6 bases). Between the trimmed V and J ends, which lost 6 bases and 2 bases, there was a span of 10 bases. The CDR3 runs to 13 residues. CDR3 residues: CASSYRANTEAFF. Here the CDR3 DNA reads TGTGCCAGCAGCTACAGGGCTAACACTGAAGCTTTCTTT.

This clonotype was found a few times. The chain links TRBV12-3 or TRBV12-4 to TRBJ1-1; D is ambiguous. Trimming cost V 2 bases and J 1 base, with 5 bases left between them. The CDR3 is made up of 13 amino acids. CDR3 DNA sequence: TGTGCCAGCAGTTTAAGGGAGAACACTGAAGCTTTCTTT. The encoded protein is CASSLRENTEAFF.

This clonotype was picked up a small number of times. DNA of the CDR3: TGTGCCAGCAGCTTAGTGCAGGGGGTGTCCAAAAACATTCAGTACTTC. Translating gives CASSLVQGVSKNIQYF. The chain employs TRBV7-7 and TRBJ2-4; 7 nucleotides line up with TRBD1. Per the germline V gene, CDR1 is SSHAT and CDR2 is FNYEAQ (reference sequence). The CDR3 has 16 amino acids. The V and J ends lost 1 base and 2 bases, in that order; junction bases with no gene match: 5.